The 5 T cell receptor beta chains in this list originate from one sample, sequenced in a study of shared clonotypes between healthy human individuals. Naive CD8 cells were CD45RO-negative, positively selected for CCR7, excluding terminally differentiated effector memory CD45RA+ cells. Using immunoSEQ multiplex PCR, the repertoire was profiled, and TCRdb retains in-frame clones only, with some absent. The sample includes around 650,000 clones, about 96% of them seen just once. The material sequenced was naive CD8+ T cells sorted from blood. These receptors were obtained from a woman in her twenties or thirties in good health.

The chain links TRBV27 to TRBJ2-7; D may be TRBD1 (6 bases). Germline lookup yields CDR1 MNHEY and CDR2 SMNVEV (reference sequence). The CDR3 totals 16 residues. Trimming removed 4 bases at V and 3 bases at J, with 19 bases between. CDR3 residues: CASSSSYLGGGYEQYF. The CDR3, as DNA: TGTGCCAGCAGTTCGTCCTACTTAGGGGGTGGCTACGAGCAGTACTTC.

This clone was seen a single time. The chain recombines TRBV6-5 with TRBJ2-2; perhaps TRBD1 as D (5 bases). The CDR3 extends over 13 amino acids. Trimming removed 6 bases from V and 4 bases from J, with 9 bases in between. Per germline, CDR1 MNHEY and CDR2 SVGAGI. The CDR3 loop is CASRHDSTGELFF. CDR3 coding DNA: TGTGCCAGCAGGCATGACAGCACCGGGGAGCTGTTTTTT.

The rearrangement uses TRBV28 and TRBJ2-7, with D unclear. The germline V gene encodes CDR1 MDHEN and CDR2 SYDVKM. The CDR3 consists of 13 residues. Between the trimmed V and J ends, which lost 3 bases and 3 bases, there was a span of 9 bases. The CDR3 nucleotides are TGTGCCAGCAGTTTTGACCAGTTCTACGAGCAGTACTTC. Its protein product is CASSFDQFYEQYF.

This clone appeared a single time. The gene calls are TRBV4-2 and TRBJ2-7; 9 bases are a match to TRBD2. With V trimmed by 0 bases and J by 0 bases, 6 bases remained unmatched. The CDR3 has 17 amino acids. Per germline, CDR1 LGHNA and CDR2 YNFKEQ. The CDR3: CASSQDSLAGRSYEQYF. DNA for the CDR3: TGTGCCAGCAGCCAAGATAGCCTAGCGGGACGCTCCTACGAGCAGTACTTC.

V and J are TRBV6-5 and TRBJ2-5; no clear D gene. CDR1 is MNHEY and CDR2 is SVGAGI in the germline V gene. The CDR3 is 15 amino acids. Trimming shortened V by 0 bases and J by 5 bases, and 13 bases separated the two germline ends. DNA of the CDR3: TGTGCCAGCAGTTACTCGAACCACCCTGGGGAGACCCAGTACTTC. Translated, it gives CASSYSNHPGETQYF.